This T cell receptor (beta chain) was recorded in a study of T cell responses to AZD1222 COVID-19 vaccine. General study findings and limits: Reportedly, nearly half the spike-specific TCRs target unmutated variant regions. There were repertoire samples only from the period after the peak T cell response.

The protocol was immunoSEQ multiplex PCR, while the TCRdb copy is restricted to in-frame clones and leaves out a portion. This sample has fewer than 150,000 clones, with 75% to 90% found just once. This CDR3 has 18 residues. Trimming cost V 4 bases and J 3 bases; bases outside gene matches: 20. Per germline, CDR1 GTSNPN and CDR2 SVGIG (reference sequence). As concerns this clone: What it binds is unknown.

The specimen was peripheral blood, collected on day 0 of AZD1222 vaccination. The genes are TRBV30 and TRBJ1-2; 7 bases are shared with TRBD1. The receptor was isolated from an adult in good health. This chain's CDR3 is CAWTLDRVRTSPHYGYTF. CDR3 nucleotides: TGTGCCTGGACCCTAGACAGGGTGAGGACTTCTCCTCACTATGGCTACACCTTC.